These T cell receptor beta chains were read from a single sample in a study of tumor-infiltrating lymphocytes in localized non-small cell lung cancer. TCRdb's copy holds only in-frame clones and misses some; the assay was immunoSEQ multiplex PCR. Of 11,000 or so clones in the sample, approximately 86% were seen once. Sample: uninvolved lung tissue not adjacent to the tumor. The receptors derive from a human donor with non-small cell lung cancer. The CDR3 runs from the conserved cysteine through the conserved F or W. The order of the fields is V gene, D gene, clone size, J gene, CDR3 DNA, CDR3 protein. The D gene is left open where the match is weak. A clone size is listed for some rows: how often the clone was seen (once, few, many), or a class if it is expanded.

>TRBV6-5|.|.|TRBJ1-1
TGTGCCAGCAGCTTACAAGTGGGGAACACTGAAGCTTTCTTT
CASSLQVGNTEAFF
>TRBV5-4|.|.|TRBJ2-3
TGTGCCAGCAGCTTGACCGGAGTTCGGGTCGGGACGCAGTATTTT
CASSLTGVRVGTQYF
>TRBV5-4|.|.|TRBJ2-3
TGTGCCAGCAGCTTGTCTACGATCCCCCTCGGCACAGATACGCAGTATTTT
CASSLSTIPLGTDTQYF
>TRBV5-1|TRBD1|.|TRBJ1-2
TGCGCCAGCAGCGAGTCCGGGACAGTACACTATGGCTACACCTTC
CASSESGTVHYGYTF
>TRBV4-1|TRBD1|once|TRBJ2-3
TGCGCCAGCAGCCAAGGGGGACAGAGCAGGCAGTATTTT
CASSQGGQSRQYF
>TRBV10-2|.|.|TRBJ1-2
TGCGCCAGCAGAGGACTAGCTAACTATGGCTACACCTTC
CASRGLANYGYTF
>TRBV2|.|.|TRBJ1-4
TGTGCCAGCAAAACCAGCCCAACTAATGAAAAACTGTTTTTT
CASKTSPTNEKLFF
>TRBV2|.|.|TRBJ2-7
TGTGCCAGCACAACGGTAACGCCCGGTCGCCACGAGCAGTACTTC
CASTTVTPGRHEQYF
>TRBV7-9|.|.|TRBJ2-2
TGTGCCAGCAGCTTTGTCCTCGAACTCACCGGGGAGCTGTTTTTT
CASSFVLELTGELFF
>TRBV6-1|TRBD2|.|TRBJ2-3
TGTGCCAGCAGTGATAGCGGGGGGCCAGATACGCAGTATTTT
CASSDSGGPDTQYF
>TRBV6-1|.|.|TRBJ1-1
TGTGCCAGCAGTCAAGACAGGCCCAAGTTAATGAACACTGAAGCTTTCTTT
CASSQDRPKLMNTEAFF
>TRBV6-5|.|.|TRBJ1-1
TGTGCCAGCAGTTACTCGAGCGTAGGGAGGACTGAAGCTTTCTTT
CASSYSSVGRTEAFF
>TRBV4-2|.|few|TRBJ1-2
TGTGCCAGCAGCCACCACCGGGACCTTTATGGCTACACCTTC
CASSHHRDLYGYTF
>TRBV7-2|.|.|TRBJ2-5
TGTGCCAGCAGCTTATTCCAAGAGACCCAGTACTTC
CASSLFQETQYF
>TRBV25-1|TRBD1|.|TRBJ1-1
TGTGCCAGCAGTAACACAGGGGCATCTTTCCCCCTGAACACTGAAGCTTTCTTT
CASSNTGASFPLNTEAFF
>TRBV18|.|.|TRBJ1-2
TGTGCCAGCTCACTGGGGCTAAGGGACACGAGCTATGGCTACACCTTC
CASSLGLRDTSYGYTF
>TRBV6-1|.|.|TRBJ2-1
TGTGCCAGCAGTGATTCGATAGTTAGGAATGAGCAGTTCTTC
CASSDSIVRNEQFF
>TRBV19|TRBD1|.|TRBJ1-2
TGTGCCAGTAGTAGCGGACAGGGTCGCTATGGCTACACCTTC
CASSSGQGRYGYTF
>TRBV6-1|TRBD1|once|TRBJ1-6
TGTGCCAGCAGTGAGGTACCGGGACAGAACAATTCACCCCTCCACTTT
CASSEVPGQNNSPLHF
>TRBV6-1|.|.|TRBJ1-2
TGTGCCAGCAGTGGAACAGATGGCTACACCTTC
CASSGTDGYTF
>TRBV25-1|TRBD1|medium-sized|TRBJ2-5
TGTGCCAGCAGTGAGGGACAGGGGCAAGAGACCCAGTACTTC
CASSEGQGQETQYF
>TRBV5-5|.|once|TRBJ1-2
TGTGCCAGCAGCGCGACAGAGACCTATGGCTACACCTTC
CASSATETYGYTF
>TRBV30|.|once|TRBJ2-3
TGTGCCTGGAGTCTTCAAGATACGCAGTATTTT
CAWSLQDTQYF
>TRBV30|.|.|TRBJ1-1
TGTGCCTGGAGTGAATTGGGGAGAAAAGCTTTCTTT
CAWSELGRKAFF
>TRBV5-5|.|.|TRBJ1-2
TGTGCCAGCAGCTTGTTGGCAGGGTATGGCTACACCTTC
CASSLLAGYGYTF
>TRBV4-1|TRBD1|.|TRBJ2-1
TGCGCCAGCAGCCAGAGACAGGGGGGAGGGTACAATGAGCAGTTCTTC
CASSQRQGGGYNEQFF
>TRBV7-2|.|few|TRBJ1-1
TGTGCCAGCAGCTTAGATTCAGGGTTGAACACTGAAGCTTTCTTT
CASSLDSGLNTEAFF
>TRBV5-1|TRBD1|.|TRBJ1-3
TGCGCCAGCAGCTTATCCCCGACAGGGGGTGCAGACACCATATATTTT
CASSLSPTGGADTIYF
>TRBV6-1|TRBD1|.|TRBJ2-3
TGTGCCAGCAGCCCTCGGACAGGGGGCACAGATACGCAGTATTTT
CASSPRTGGTDTQYF
>TRBV6-1|TRBD1|.|TRBJ2-7
TGTGCCAGCATGACAGGGGTGGGGGGCTACGAGCAGTACTTC
CASMTGVGGYEQYF
>TRBV20-1|.|.|TRBJ1-2
TGCAGTGCTAGAGATCGGCACCTCACCTTC
CSARDRHLTF
>TRBV5-6|TRBD2|.|TRBJ2-1
TGTGCCAGCAACAGAGCCCCGACTAGCGGCTATGAGCAGTTCTTC
CASNRAPTSGYEQFF
>TRBV10-2|.|few|TRBJ1-3
TGCGCCAGCAGTGTGGCAGACACCATATATTTT
CASSVADTIYF
>TRBV6-1|TRBD1|.|TRBJ1-2
TGTGCCAGCGGATCTTACAGGGGGGACTATGGCTACACCTTC
CASGSYRGDYGYTF
>TRBV7-9|.|.|TRBJ2-2
TGTGCCAGCAGCTTAAAGGTCACCGGGGAGCTGTTTTTT
CASSLKVTGELFF
>TRBV5-8|TRBD1|once|TRBJ1-4
TGTGCCAGCAGCCTATTAGGACAGGGGGCTAATGAAAAACTGTTTTTT
CASSLLGQGANEKLFF
>TRBV11-2|.|few|TRBJ1-2
TGTGCCAGCAGCCATTACAGGGAGTCGAACTATGGCTACACCTTC
CASSHYRESNYGYTF
>TRBV7-9|TRBD2|.|TRBJ2-7
TGTGCCAGCAGCCCGCGGGGGAACCCTAATGAGCAGTACTTC
CASSPRGNPNEQYF
>TRBV13|.|.|TRBJ1-1
TGTGCCAGCAGCTCGACAGGCTGGACTGAAGCTTTCTTT
CASSSTGWTEAFF
>TRBV9|.|.|TRBJ1-6
TGTGCCAGCAGCGTAGAAACGGATTCACCCCTCCACTTT
CASSVETDSPLHF
>TRBV2|.|.|TRBJ1-5
TGTGCCAGCAGTCTGGACAGAAATAGCAATCAGCCCCAGCATTTT
CASSLDRNSNQPQHF
>TRBV6-6|.|.|TRBJ2-2
TGTGCCAGCAGTCCGGGCCCAGCCACCGGGGAGCTGTTTTTT
CASSPGPATGELFF
>TRBV5-1|.|few|TRBJ1-1
TGCGCCAGCAGCGTTTTAGCGGGGGGCAGCACTGAAGCTTTCTTT
CASSVLAGGSTEAFF
>TRBV7-8|.|.|TRBJ1-4
TGTGCCAGCAGCCGGGGACGGCCTGATGAAAAACTGTTTTTT
CASSRGRPDEKLFF
>TRBV18|.|.|TRBJ1-1
TGTGCCAGCTCACCAAGGGCCGAGGGTACTGAAGCTTTCTTT
CASSPRAEGTEAFF
>TRBV6-1|.|.|TRBJ1-6
TGTGCCAGCACCCGAGGTGGGGGTTCACCCCTCCACTTT
CASTRGGGSPLHF
>TRBV7-9|.|.|TRBJ1-1
TGTGCCAGCAGCAGGGTAACCACGAACACTGAAGCTTTCTTT
CASSRVTTNTEAFF